This is a list of T cell receptor beta chains from one sample in a study of Graves' ophthalmopathy and Graves' hyperthyroidism. TCRdb called the multiplex PCR reads again in MiXCR, with one record for every CDR3 protein. The data show over a million distinct CDR3 sequences, roughly 35% seen once. The sample consisted of peripheral blood or thyroid tissue (not recorded which). The source of these receptors is an adult man with Graves' hyperthyroidism. Both conserved end residues are part of each CDR3. Each record gives: CDR3 protein, CDR3 DNA, J gene, D gene, V gene, clone size. A D gene is named only where the DNA matches it firmly. The size of a clone is reported for some rows only, either as once, few or many, or as a class for expanded clones.

cdr3_aa: CACSRSGPQHF; cdr3_nt: TGTGCCTGTAGCCGGTCGGGGCCCCAGCATTTT; j_call: TRBJ1-5; d_call: -; v_call: TRBV12-3/TRBV12-4; clone_size: many
cdr3_aa: CASSLANGRQETQYF; cdr3_nt: TGTGCTAGCAGCTTAGCCAACGGGAGGCAAGAGACCCAGTACTTC; j_call: TRBJ2-5; d_call: TRBD2; v_call: TRBV7-7; clone_size: -
cdr3_aa: CASRAGRLGTEAFF; cdr3_nt: TGTGCCAGCAGGGCCGGACGTTTGGGTACTGAAGCTTTCTTT; j_call: TRBJ1-1; d_call: -; v_call: TRBV2; clone_size: many
cdr3_aa: CASSPMGELYEQYF; cdr3_nt: TGTGCCAGCAGCCCAATGGGGGAGCTCTACGAGCAGTACTTC; j_call: TRBJ2-7; d_call: -; v_call: TRBV14; clone_size: -
cdr3_aa: CASSGQGRLQVGTEAFF; cdr3_nt: TGTGCCAGCAGTGGACAGGGGCGACTACAAGTTGGCACTGAAGCTTTCTTT; j_call: TRBJ1-1; d_call: TRBD1; v_call: TRBV25-1; clone_size: -
cdr3_aa: CASSGLRAAGANVLTF; cdr3_nt: TGTGCCAGCAGCGGATTGAGGGCTGCTGGGGCCAACGTCCTGACTTTC; j_call: TRBJ2-6; d_call: -; v_call: TRBV9; clone_size: many
cdr3_aa: CATWSGGSSYEQYF; cdr3_nt: TGTGCCACCTGGTCGGGCGGGAGCTCCTACGAGCAGTACTTC; j_call: TRBJ2-7; d_call: TRBD2; v_call: TRBV6-2/TRBV6-3; clone_size: few
cdr3_aa: CASRGQGLFPETFF; cdr3_nt: TGTGCCAGCAGGGGACAGGGCCTCTTCCCCGAAACTTTCTTT; j_call: TRBJ1-1; d_call: TRBD1; v_call: TRBV7-2; clone_size: once
cdr3_aa: CSATLGTGGGETQYF; cdr3_nt: TGCAGTGCCACGCTCGGGACAGGGGGCGGGGAGACCCAGTACTTC; j_call: TRBJ2-5; d_call: TRBD1; v_call: TRBV20-1; clone_size: -
cdr3_aa: CASSGPMGETQYF; cdr3_nt: TGTGCCAGCAGCGGACCAATGGGAGAGACCCAGTACTTC; j_call: TRBJ2-5; d_call: -; v_call: TRBV2; clone_size: many
cdr3_aa: CASSGRGLAENTGELFF; cdr3_nt: TGTGCCAGCAGCGGAAGGGGGCTAGCGGAAAACACCGGGGAGCTGTTTTTT; j_call: TRBJ2-2; d_call: -; v_call: TRBV7-8; clone_size: few
cdr3_aa: CSVEPGTQETQYF; cdr3_nt: TGCAGCGTTGAACCGGGAACACAAGAGACCCAGTACTTC; j_call: TRBJ2-5; d_call: -; v_call: TRBV29-1; clone_size: few
cdr3_aa: CSVLQGRTGELSW; cdr3_nt: TGCAGCGTTTTACAGGGGCGGACCGGGGAGCTGTCTTGG; j_call: TRBJ2-2; d_call: TRBD1; v_call: TRBV29-1; clone_size: -
cdr3_aa: CSARDLVSNYEQYF; cdr3_nt: TGCAGTGCTAGAGATCTCGTCAGCAACTACGAGCAGTACTTC; j_call: TRBJ2-7; d_call: -; v_call: TRBV20-1; clone_size: -
cdr3_aa: CASSPWTGSSYEQYF; cdr3_nt: TGTGCCAGCAGCCCTTGGACAGGGAGCTCCTACGAGCAGTACTTC; j_call: TRBJ2-7; d_call: TRBD1; v_call: TRBV7-2; clone_size: many
cdr3_aa: CASSPTGARGYTF; cdr3_nt: TGTGCCAGCAGTCCCACAGGGGCGCGAGGCTACACCTTC; j_call: TRBJ1-2; d_call: TRBD1; v_call: TRBV2; clone_size: -
cdr3_aa: CAISAGGGGGYTF; cdr3_nt: TGTGCCATCAGTGCGGGGGGCGGAGGTGGCTACACCTTC; j_call: TRBJ1-2; d_call: -; v_call: TRBV10-3; clone_size: -
cdr3_aa: CASSEGQGASKEAFF; cdr3_nt: TGCGCCAGCAGCGAAGGACAGGGGGCCTCGAAGGAAGCTTTCTTT; j_call: TRBJ1-1; d_call: TRBD1; v_call: TRBV10-1; clone_size: few
cdr3_aa: CSARNNQGVKYEQYF; cdr3_nt: TGCAGTGCTAGGAATAACCAGGGAGTTAAATACGAGCAGTACTTC; j_call: TRBJ2-7; d_call: -; v_call: TRBV20-1; clone_size: -
cdr3_aa: CASSRRGWGGPESFF; cdr3_nt: TGTGCCAGCAGCCGCCGGGGATGGGGGGGCCCTGAATCTTTCTTT; j_call: TRBJ1-1; d_call: -; v_call: TRBV7-9; clone_size: once
cdr3_aa: CASSPTVREAFF; cdr3_nt: TGTGCCAGCAGCCCTACGGTTCGTGAAGCTTTCTTT; j_call: TRBJ1-1; d_call: -; v_call: TRBV7-9; clone_size: many
cdr3_aa: CAISDVTGPNSPLHF; cdr3_nt: TGTGCCATCAGTGATGTTACAGGGCCCAATTCACCCCTCCACTTT; j_call: TRBJ1-6; d_call: -; v_call: TRBV10-3; clone_size: many
cdr3_aa: CASSEPDRDDTGELFF; cdr3_nt: TGCGCCAGCAGTGAGCCGGACAGGGATGACACCGGGGAGCTGTTTTTT; j_call: TRBJ2-2; d_call: TRBD1; v_call: TRBV10-2; clone_size: -
cdr3_aa: CASSPTQGIIHGYTF; cdr3_nt: TGTGCCAGCAGCCCAACACAAGGGATTATTCATGGCTACACCTTC; j_call: TRBJ1-2; d_call: -; v_call: TRBV7-9; clone_size: many
cdr3_aa: CRHVPGEQYF; cdr3_nt: TGCAGACATGTCCCGGGCGAGCAGTACTTC; j_call: TRBJ2-7; d_call: -; v_call: TRBV29-1; clone_size: -
cdr3_aa: CSARDLAGDEQYF; cdr3_nt: TGCAGTGCTAGAGACCTCGCTGGTGACGAGCAGTACTTC; j_call: TRBJ2-7; d_call: -; v_call: TRBV20-1; clone_size: many
cdr3_aa: CASSSRGDSNEKLFF; cdr3_nt: TGTGCCAGCAGCTCCCGGGGGGACAGTAATGAAAAACTGTTTTTT; j_call: TRBJ1-4; d_call: TRBD1; v_call: TRBV7-8; clone_size: -
cdr3_aa: CSATIGTGGRQPQHF; cdr3_nt: TGCAGTGCAACGATCGGGACAGGGGGGAGACAGCCCCAGCATTTT; j_call: TRBJ1-5; d_call: TRBD1; v_call: TRBV20-1; clone_size: -
cdr3_aa: CASSSGTGLGEQYF; cdr3_nt: TGTGCCAGCAGCTCCGGGACAGGGCTCGGCGAGCAGTACTTC; j_call: TRBJ2-7; d_call: TRBD1; v_call: TRBV7-6; clone_size: many
cdr3_aa: CASRTGTSVSYEQYF; cdr3_nt: TGTGCCAGCAGAACCGGGACTAGCGTCTCCTACGAGCAGTACTTC; j_call: TRBJ2-7; d_call: TRBD2; v_call: TRBV6-5; clone_size: -
cdr3_aa: CATSNTVTPARETQYF; cdr3_nt: TGTGCCACCAGCAACACAGTTACTCCGGCCAGGGAGACCCAGTACTTC; j_call: TRBJ2-5; d_call: -; v_call: TRBV15; clone_size: many
cdr3_aa: CASSLTGWGEQYF; cdr3_nt: TGTGCCAGCAGCTTAACGGGATGGGGCGAGCAGTACTTC; j_call: TRBJ2-7; d_call: -; v_call: TRBV7-6; clone_size: many
cdr3_aa: CSARRHTGELFF; cdr3_nt: TGCAGTGCTCGTCGACACACCGGGGAGCTGTTTTTT; j_call: TRBJ2-2; d_call: -; v_call: TRBV20-1; clone_size: -
cdr3_aa: CASRRLGTGTEAFF; cdr3_nt: TGTGCCAGCAGGAGACTGGGCACGGGCACTGAAGCTTTCTTT; j_call: TRBJ1-1; d_call: -; v_call: TRBV6-6; clone_size: many
cdr3_aa: CASSLDDRLGEAFF; cdr3_nt: TGTGCCAGCAGCTTAGATGACAGGTTGGGTGAAGCTTTCTTT; j_call: TRBJ1-1; d_call: -; v_call: TRBV7-8; clone_size: many